Each of the 4 T cell receptor beta chains below was sequenced from the same sample in a study of cytomegalovirus exposure and HLA in healthy donors. This PCR relied on a set of 60 Vbeta primers and 13 Jbeta primers. Assay: immunoSEQ multiplex PCR; the TCRdb copy retains only in-frame clones and omits some. Here the sample spans around 140,000 clones, 75% being singletons. Sequencing was carried out using PBMCs. The receptor source for this set is a man under 40 in good health and CMV-seronegative.

The gene calls are TRBV5-6 and TRBJ2-1; D remains ambiguous. The CDR3 covers 14 residues. Germline CDR1 and CDR2: SGHDT and YYEEEE. The V gene lost 0 bases and the J gene lost 8 bases, with 12 bases spanning the gap. CDR3 sequence (DNA): TGTGCCAGCAGCTTGGGGTACGGGTACGATGAGCAGTTCTTC. Translated: CASSLGYGYDEQFF.

V gene TRBV15 combines with J gene TRBJ2-2; D is possibly TRBD1 (6 bases). V shed 7 bases and J shed 3 bases, with 12 bases lying between them. Germline V lookup: CDR1 LNHNV, CDR2 YYDKDF (reference sequence). The CDR3 has 14 amino acids. CDR3 residues: CATTRGQHTGELFF. CDR3 DNA: TGTGCCACCACCCGAGGACAGCACACCGGGGAGCTGTTTTTT.

The chain employs TRBV5-1 and TRBJ2-5; tentatively, D is TRBD1 (6 bases). The CDR3 loop spans 15 amino acids. Germline V gene data show CDR1 as SGHRS and CDR2 as YFSETQ. Deletions cut 0 bases from V and 5 bases from J, with 14 bases between. CDR3 residues: CASSLARGNGETQYF. The DNA for the CDR3 is TGCGCCAGCAGCTTGGCCAGGGGAAATGGGGAGACCCAGTACTTC.

The gene calls are TRBV28 and TRBJ2-1, with D possibly TRBD2 on 6 matching bases. The CDR3 has 14 amino acids. V shed 3 bases and J shed 5 bases, with 11 bases lying between them. CDR1 is MDHEN, CDR2 SYDVKM, per germline. The CDR3 sequence: CASSFGGTNNEQFF. The CDR3 coding sequence is TGTGCCAGCAGTTTTGGAGGGACGAACAATGAGCAGTTCTTC.